The entry below gives a single T cell receptor beta chain sequence along with its context. Its matching antigen is unknown. The source of the sample is a study of identifying expanded T cells in peripheral blood. Study-wide points: Over around two and four weeks, about 15 and 18 clones changed, versus around 1.2 between replicates.

The germline V gene has CDR1 LGHNA and CDR2 YNFKEQ. The CDR3 extends over 16 amino acids. After removal of 1 base from V and 1 base from J, the junction contained 2 bases not matched to a gene. Assay: immunoSEQ multiplex PCR; the TCRdb copy retains only in-frame clones and omits some. Found here are 100,000 to 150,000 clones, over 65% of them singletons; the top ten hold 2.5% to 4%. The chain carries TRBV4-2 and TRBJ2-2; 8 bases line up with TRBD2. Sequencing input: blood. This TCR derives from a person aged 18 to 70 in good health. The CDR3 DNA reads TGTGCCAGCAGCCAAGGCGGGGGGAGGAACACCGGGGAGCTGTTTTTT. It is translated as CASSQGGGRNTGELFF.